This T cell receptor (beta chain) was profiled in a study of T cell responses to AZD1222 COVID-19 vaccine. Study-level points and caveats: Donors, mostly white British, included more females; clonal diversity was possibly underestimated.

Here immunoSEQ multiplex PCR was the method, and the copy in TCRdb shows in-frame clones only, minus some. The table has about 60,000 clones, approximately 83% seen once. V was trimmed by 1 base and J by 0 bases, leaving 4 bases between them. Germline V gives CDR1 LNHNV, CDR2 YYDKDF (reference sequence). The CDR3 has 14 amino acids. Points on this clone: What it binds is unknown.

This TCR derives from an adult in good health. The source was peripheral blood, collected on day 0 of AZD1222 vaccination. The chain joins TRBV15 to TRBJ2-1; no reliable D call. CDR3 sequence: CATSRAGSYNEQFF. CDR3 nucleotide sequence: TGTGCCACCAGCAGAGCGGGCTCCTACAATGAGCAGTTCTTC.